This TCR beta chain was found in a study of blood T cell repertoires in COVID-19. Study background: From the United States, Italy and Spain came samples of acute and convalescent COVID-19. Sources were T cells, B-cell-depleted T cells, or PBMCs; the material itself was cDNA or gDNA.

Original data processing: Reference gene primer amplification yielded estimated nucleated cell counts. Profiled with immunoSEQ multiplex PCR; TCRdb holds only in-frame clones, not every one. Clonal size and the V and J genes are those of that table, whereas D and trimming came from the DNA. The repertoire holds roughly 200,000 clones, with 80% to 85% as singletons. CDR1 and CDR2 (germline): SGHDT, YYEEEE. Trimming at V came to 0 bases and at J to 3 bases, leaving 7 bases not matched to a gene. The CDR3 spans 17 residues. The sequenced sample was peripheral blood. This sequence originates from a man aged 50 to 59 with active or convalescent COVID-19. The chain combines TRBV5-6 with TRBJ1-3; 9 nucleotides align to TRBD1. CDR3 coding DNA: TGTGCCAGCAGCTTGGTGAGGACAGGGGTAAATGGAAACACCATATATTTT. Translation gives CASSLVRTGVNGNTIYF.